The clone carrying this T cell receptor beta chain was counted a few times. Its antigen remains unidentified. This sample is part of a study of cytomegalovirus exposure and HLA in healthy donors. Notes on the study in general: Reports indicated that the classifier achieved high specificity and sensitivity in diagnosing cytomegalovirus status. Over 150 TCR beta chains were listed as cytomegalovirus-associated. Most observed TCR sequences were rare, whereas some public TCRs were detected in many donors. CMV antigen specificity was confirmed in vitro for a few CMV-associated chains.

Clones were read by immunoSEQ multiplex PCR, and TCRdb kept only the in-frame ones, dropping some. The sample has 160,000 or so clones; 84% are singletons. CDR3 length: 16 residues. Trimming removed 0 bases from V and 4 bases from J, with 14 bases in between. From germline, CDR1 is LGHNA and CDR2 YSLEER. The material sequenced was PBMCs. The chain carries TRBV4-3 and TRBJ2-3; D may be TRBD2 (5 bases). The clonotype was recovered from a man aged 30 to 39 in good health and CMV-seropositive. CDR3 in amino acids: CASSQDFTRGADTQYF. CDR3 DNA: TGCGCCAGCAGCCAAGATTTCACTAGAGGCGCAGATACGCAGTATTTT.